Listed below are T cell receptor beta chains from one sample, sequenced in a study of T cell changes during pregnancy in multiple sclerosis. Profiled with immunoSEQ multiplex PCR; TCRdb holds only in-frame clones, not every one. This sample carries about 80,000 clones, roughly 94% of them seen once, and the ten largest clones take about 1%. Sequences were derived from peripheral blood, sampled in the second trimester of pregnancy. The receptors derive from a female donor in good health, enrolled as a control in a pregnancy study. The CDR3 runs from the conserved cysteine through the conserved F or W. D genes are given only for firm matches. Only some rows state a clone size, as once, few, many or a class for expanded clones.

TRBV7-9	TRBD1	TRBJ1-2	-	TGTGCCAGCAGCTCCAGACAGGGGTCAGACTATGGCTACACCTTC	CASSSRQGSDYGYTF
TRBV19	TRBD2	TRBJ2-2	-	TGTGCCAGTAGTACCCAAACTAGCGGGAGATCTACCGGGGAGCTGTTTTTT	CASSTQTSGRSTGELFF
TRBV7-2	-	TRBJ2-3	-	TGTGCCAGCAGCTTAGCGTGGGCCCTCACAGATACGCAGTATTTT	CASSLAWALTDTQYF
TRBV28	-	TRBJ2-5	-	TGTGCCAGCAGTCGACCTCGGTACAAAACGGAGCGGAAAGAGACCCAGTACTTC	CASSRPRYKTERKETQYF
TRBV2	TRBD2	TRBJ2-3	-	TGTGCCAGCCAAAGAGGGGCTAGCGGAAGCACAGATACGCAGTATTTT	CASQRGASGSTDTQYF
TRBV6-4	-	TRBJ1-2	few	TGTGCCAGCAGGCGGGGCGTGGGCTATGGCTACACCTTC	CASRRGVGYGYTF
TRBV28	TRBD2	TRBJ2-1	-	TGTGCCAGCAGTTTTGTAGCGGGAGACGTCAATGAGCAGTTCTTC	CASSFVAGDVNEQFF
TRBV2	-	TRBJ1-1	-	TGTGCCAGCAGTGTCGGGGGGATGAGCACTGAAGCTTTCTTT	CASSVGGMSTEAFF
TRBV11-2	-	TRBJ2-2	-	TGTGCCAGCAGCTTCGGGTGGCTGGCGACCGGGGAGCTGTTTTTT	CASSFGWLATGELFF
TRBV5-1	TRBD2	TRBJ2-7	-	TGCGCCAGCAGCTTGGGGGTAGCGGGAGGGCCCTACGAGCAGTACTTC	CASSLGVAGGPYEQYF
TRBV19	TRBD1	TRBJ2-7	-	TGTGCCAGTAGGGGGACAGGAGCCTACGAGCAGTACTTC	CASRGTGAYEQYF
TRBV19	-	TRBJ2-5	-	TGTGCCAGTAGTGGGTGGGGAGAAGAGACCCAGTACTTC	CASSGWGEETQYF
TRBV19	-	TRBJ2-4	-	TGTGCCAGTAGTATGGAGGGGTGGCGGGCCAAAAACATTCAGTACTTC	CASSMEGWRAKNIQYF
TRBV6-5	TRBD1	TRBJ1-2	-	TGTGCCAGCAGGAACAGGGGGTTAGGCGGCTACACCTTC	CASRNRGLGGYTF
TRBV5-1	-	TRBJ2-3	-	TGCGCCAGCAGCTTGGGACAGCACGCTAGCACAGATACGCAGTATTTT	CASSLGQHASTDTQYF
TRBV5-1	TRBD2	TRBJ2-3	once	TGCGCCAGCAGCTTTCTATTGGCGGGAGTCGCAGATACGCAGTATTTT	CASSFLLAGVADTQYF
TRBV5-6	TRBD1	TRBJ2-7	-	TGTGCCAGCAACTTACGGACAGGGATCTCCAACTGGCAGTACTTC	CASNLRTGISNWQYF
TRBV10-3	-	TRBJ2-7	-	TGTGCCATCAGTGTGGCCAGAACCTACGAGCAGTACTTC	CAISVARTYEQYF
TRBV10-3	TRBD1	TRBJ1-1	-	TGTGCCATCAGTGGGGGGACAGGGGATGGTGAAGCTTTCTTT	CAISGGTGDGEAFF
TRBV6-1	-	TRBJ2-3	-	TGTGCCAGCAGTGTAAGACAGCCCCCCGCAGATACGCAGTATTTT	CASSVRQPPADTQYF
TRBV28	TRBD2	TRBJ2-5	-	TGTGCCAGCAGTTTTTATGCGGGAGCCGAGACCCAGTACTTC	CASSFYAGAETQYF
TRBV28	-	TRBJ1-2	-	TGTGCCAGCAGTTTCTCGGGGGTATTGTCTCCTAACTATGGCTACACCTTC	CASSFSGVLSPNYGYTF
TRBV28	-	TRBJ2-7	-	TGTGCCAGCAGTTCGGCGGGGACTTCCTACGAGCAGTACTTC	CASSSAGTSYEQYF
TRBV5-1	-	TRBJ2-2	-	TGCGCCAGCAGCTTGGATCCTAGCTTGAACACCGGGGAGCTGTTTTTT	CASSLDPSLNTGELFF
TRBV19	TRBD2	TRBJ2-7	once	TGTGCCAGTAGTATCAGTCTAGCGGGAGGCGAGCAGTACTTC	CASSISLAGGEQYF
TRBV27	-	TRBJ2-2	once	TGTGCCAGCAGTTACCACATTAACACCGGGGAGCTGTTTTTT	CASSYHINTGELFF
TRBV7-8	-	TRBJ1-2	-	TGTGCCAGCAGCTTAGTAGACTATGGCTACACCTTC	CASSLVDYGYTF
TRBV30	-	TRBJ1-1	-	TGTGCCTGGATTATGGAGTTGAACACTGAAGCTTTCTTT	CAWIMELNTEAFF
TRBV10-3	-	TRBJ1-2	-	TGTGCCATCAGTGATCTGCTATCTAACTATGGCTACACCTTC	CAISDLLSNYGYTF
TRBV2	-	TRBJ2-1	-	TGTGCCAGCAGCTTCCAGTCGTACAATGAGCAGTTCTTC	CASSFQSYNEQFF
TRBV27	TRBD1	TRBJ1-1	-	TGTGCCAGCAGTAGGACAGGGGACACTGAAGCTTTCTTT	CASSRTGDTEAFF
TRBV9	-	TRBJ2-5	-	TGTGCCAGCAGCGTAGGGGCGGTCCCCCGGGGAGAGACCCAGTACTTC	CASSVGAVPRGETQYF
TRBV6-1	TRBD1	TRBJ2-2	-	TGTGCCAGCCGGACAGGGGGAAGCGGGGAGCTGTTTTTT	CASRTGGSGELFF
TRBV7-2	TRBD2	TRBJ2-5	-	TGTGCCAGCAGCCGGGGGGGGGCCGAGACCCAGTACTTC	CASSRGGAETQYF
TRBV27	TRBD2	TRBJ2-5	-	TGTGCCAGCAGTTTCCTCCCACTAGCGGGAGTCGGAGAGACCCAGTACTTC	CASSFLPLAGVGETQYF
TRBV7-2	TRBD2	TRBJ2-7	-	TGTGCCAGCAGCTTGGGCGGGAGGGCCGGGGAGCAGTACTTC	CASSLGGRAGEQYF
TRBV10-3	TRBD1	TRBJ1-3	-	TGTGCCATCAGGGGGACAGGGGGTTCCTCTGGAAACACCATATATTTT	CAIRGTGGSSGNTIYF
TRBV6-5	TRBD2	TRBJ2-7	-	TGTGCCAGCAGACTTCAGCGGGAGGGCCGAAACGAGCAGTACTTC	CASRLQREGRNEQYF
TRBV6-5	TRBD2	TRBJ2-1	-	TGTGCCAGCATCTCCAGCGGGGACTACAATGAGCAGTTCTTC	CASISSGDYNEQFF
TRBV11-2	-	TRBJ2-2	-	TGTGCCAGCAGCCCGGGCGGGACCGGGGAGCTGTTTTTT	CASSPGGTGELFF